This record concerns one T cell receptor (beta chain) sequence. J was trimmed by 6 bases and V by 4 bases; bases with no gene match: 9. Germline CDR1 is SNHLY and CDR2 is FYNNEI. This CDR3 has 15 residues. The donor population consisted of healthy HIV-negative adults with no recent acute infections or vaccinations. This entry comes from a study of shared clonotypes between healthy human individuals. About the study: Plates per donor: three CD4 naive, three CD4 memory, two CD8 naive, one CD8 memory.

The data were produced by immunoSEQ multiplex PCR, yet TCRdb's version contains in-frame clones alone and is incomplete. In the table there are under 850,000 clones, roughly 72% of which are singletons. The TCR comes from a woman aged 25 to 39 in good health. The sequenced sample consisted of memory CD4+ T cells sorted from blood. Documented subset: CD45RA-negative fraction. The chain links TRBV2 to TRBJ2-3; 8 bases are a match to TRBD1. The CDR3 bases are TGTGCCAGCAGTGCCGGGACAGGTGAGCCGGATACGCAGTATTTT. Translation gives CASSAGTGEPDTQYF.